This TCR beta chain derives from a study of T cells in Graves' hyperthyroidism and ophthalmopathy. Regarding the study as a whole: Among thyroid clonotypes expanded above 0.001, most also appeared in blood.

Uncontrolled infection, other autoimmune disease, pregnancy or lactation disqualified patients from enrolment. Per the germline V gene, CDR1 is MDHEN and CDR2 is SYDVKM. This CDR3 has 14 residues. The V end lost 3 bases, the J end lost 3 bases, and 9 bases lay between the germline ends. This clonotype was counted only a few times. Its antigen is as yet unknown. Using RNA transcripts as the source, TCR beta CDR3 regions were amplified. HTBI primers were employed in a first-round RT-PCR of the TCR CDR3. One entry per CDR3 protein results from TCRdb running MiXCR on the multiplex PCR reads. Altogether about 700,000 distinct CDR3 sequences are present, about 15% being singletons, with the ten largest covering 9.5% to 13%.

The chain has TRBV28 and TRBJ1-5, with D possibly being TRBD1 (5 bases). The sequencing input was blood. This sequence was found in a woman aged 18-29 years with Graves' hyperthyroidism. This chain's CDR3 is CASSFFRANQPQHF. The CDR3 DNA reads as TGTGCCAGCAGTTTTTTCAGGGCCAATCAGCCCCAGCATTTT.